This T cell receptor (beta chain) was identified during a study of identical twins. TCRdb analysed the 5' RACE reads with MiXCR anew, one entry per CDR3 protein. The data show approximately 620,000 distinct CDR3 sequences, with 8.6% seen just once and around 0.98% held by the top ten. CDR3 length equals 13 residues. V lost 5 bases, J lost 0 bases, and 8 bases lay in between. Germline-derived CDR1 and CDR2 are DFQATT and SNEGSKA (reference sequence). This clonotype was detected only a few times. The same data also went into a second study, on yellow fever vaccine responses in identical twins.

The source of this sequence is a woman aged 18-29 years in good health. Sequencing used PBMCs. This rearrangement joins TRBV20-1 to TRBJ1-5; D may be TRBD1 (5 bases). The CDR3 DNA reads as TGCAGTGCTTCCAGGGATAGCAATCAGCCCCAGCATTTT. This translates into CSASRDSNQPQHF.